These T cell receptor beta chains were read from a single sample in a study of blood T cell repertoires in COVID-19. Generated by immunoSEQ multiplex PCR, the TCRdb table keeps only in-frame clones and is missing some. Among 250,000 to 350,000 clones, around 87% were seen once, and the ten largest hold approximately 8.1%. Specimen: peripheral blood. The receptors come from a woman in her 50s who had recovered from COVID-19. Both conserved end residues are part of each CDR3. D genes are given only for firm matches. Not all rows give a size; the values are once, few, many and, for expanded clones, a class.

clone_size	j_call	v_call	d_call	cdr3_aa	cdr3_nt
NA	TRBJ2-3	TRBV2	TRBD1	CASSEVGTGSTDTQYF	TGTGCCAGCAGTGAAGTGGGGACAGGCTCCACAGATACGCAGTATTTT
NA	TRBJ1-5	TRBV19	TRBD1	CASSALPGQGRQPQHF	TGTGCCAGTAGTGCCCTCCCGGGACAGGGAAGACAGCCCCAGCATTTT
few	TRBJ2-1	TRBV28	NA	CASSSLGEAYNEQFF	TGTGCCAGCAGTTCTTTAGGGGAGGCTTACAATGAGCAGTTCTTC
NA	TRBJ2-7	TRBV28	TRBD1	CASTRDRIREQYF	TGTGCCAGCACCCGGGACAGGATACGCGAGCAGTACTTC
NA	TRBJ2-5	TRBV29-1	NA	CSVVRPGVQETQYF	TGCAGCGTTGTGAGGCCGGGAGTCCAAGAGACCCAGTACTTC
once	TRBJ1-6	TRBV18	NA	CASSPFSTGSNSPLHF	TGTGCCAGCTCACCATTCAGTACAGGGTCGAATTCACCCCTCCACTTT
NA	TRBJ2-5	TRBV2	TRBD2	CASREGPAQETQYF	TGTGCCAGCCGGGAGGGGCCAGCCCAAGAGACCCAGTACTTC
NA	TRBJ1-5	TRBV19	NA	CASSMLGEGQPQHF	TGTGCCAGTAGTATGTTAGGGGAAGGACAGCCCCAGCATTTT
NA	TRBJ1-2	TRBV5-6	NA	CASSLVGMDYGYTF	TGTGCCAGCAGCTTGGTCGGGATGGACTATGGCTACACCTTC
many	TRBJ2-3	TRBV19	TRBD2	CASSGRLAGSTDTQYF	TGTGCCAGTAGTGGAAGACTAGCGGGTAGCACAGATACGCAGTATTTT
NA	TRBJ1-4	TRBV10-3	NA	CAISPRGGDEKLFF	TGTGCCATCAGTCCCAGGGGCGGAGATGAAAAACTGTTTTTT
NA	TRBJ2-3	TRBV18	TRBD2	CASSPTPASGGTDTQYF	TGTGCCAGCTCACCGACACCGGCCAGCGGGGGAACAGATACGCAGTATTTT
NA	TRBJ1-1	TRBV6-5	TRBD1	CASLRQGTNTEAFF	TGTGCCAGCCTACGACAGGGAACTAACACTGAAGCTTTCTTT
few	TRBJ1-5	TRBV7-2	NA	CASSPDSNQPQHF	TGTGCCAGCAGCCCAGATAGCAATCAGCCCCAGCATTTT
NA	TRBJ1-2	TRBV6-2/TRBV6-3	TRBD1	CASSYAGQGTYGYTF	TGTGCCAGCAGTTACGCGGGACAGGGGACCTATGGCTACACCTTC
NA	TRBJ2-1	TRBV3-1/TRBV3-2	NA	CASSQVAHEQFF	TGTGCCAGCAGCCAAGTGGCTCATGAGCAGTTCTTC
NA	TRBJ2-1	TRBV7-6	TRBD2	CASSLEGLAGGGNEQFF	TGTGCCAGCAGCTTAGAGGGACTAGCGGGGGGAGGCAATGAGCAGTTCTTC
NA	TRBJ2-3	TRBV20-1	NA	CSASLTGDLNTQYF	TGCAGTGCTAGTCTAACAGGCGATCTGAATACGCAGTATTTT
NA	TRBJ1-4	TRBV5-8	NA	CASSPTGVEKGTNEKLFF	TGTGCCAGCAGCCCAACCGGGGTTGAAAAAGGAACTAATGAAAAACTGTTTTTT
NA	TRBJ1-2	TRBV28	NA	CASGAGYTF	TGTGCCAGCGGGGCCGGCTACACCTTC
NA	TRBJ2-7	TRBV9	NA	CASSVDAGAYYEQYF	TGTGCCAGCAGCGTAGACGCGGGGGCGTACTACGAGCAGTACTTC
NA	TRBJ1-1	TRBV5-1	NA	CASMRSPRDTEAFF	TGCGCCAGCATGCGCAGCCCACGGGACACTGAAGCTTTCTTT
NA	TRBJ1-1	TRBV9	NA	CASSVQMNTEAFF	TGTGCCAGCAGCGTTCAGATGAACACTGAAGCTTTCTTT
NA	TRBJ2-3	TRBV7-9	TRBD1	CASSPRRDRGKDTQYF	TGTGCCAGCAGCCCGAGAAGGGACAGGGGGAAAGATACGCAGTATTTT
NA	TRBJ1-1	TRBV12-3/TRBV12-4	NA	CASTTGSQTEAFF	TGTGCCAGCACCACAGGGAGTCAAACTGAAGCTTTCTTT
NA	TRBJ1-4	TRBV6-5	TRBD1	CASSETGESNEKLFF	TGTGCCAGCAGCGAGACAGGGGAGAGTAATGAAAAACTGTTTTTT